Below are 22 T cell receptor beta chains sequenced from a single sample in a study of blood T cell repertoires in COVID-19. The data were produced by immunoSEQ multiplex PCR, yet TCRdb's version contains in-frame clones alone and is incomplete. The repertoire consists of around 380,000 clones, with approximately 77% occurring once and the leading ten covering 0.85% to 1.2%. The sequenced sample was peripheral blood. The receptors were sampled from a human donor with acute or convalescent COVID-19. The donor label of this sample is uncertain.

The rearrangement uses TRBV18 and TRBJ1-3; a weak D match, TRBD1 (5 bases). The CDR3 consists of 18 residues. Germline loops: CDR1 KGHSH, CDR2 LQKENI. Trimming shortened V by 1 base and J by 0 bases, and 16 bases separated the two germline ends. CDR3: CASSPLVGGVGSGNTIYF. In nucleotides, the CDR3 is TGTGCCAGCTCACCACTCGTCGGGGGAGTGGGCTCTGGAAACACCATATATTTT.

This chain connects TRBV6-2 or TRBV6-3 to TRBJ2-3; 13 positions agree with TRBD2. Germline assignment: CDR1 MNHEY and CDR2 SVGEGT. V lost 0 bases and J lost 3; bases outside the gene matches: 9. The CDR3 contains 19 residues. CDR3 coding DNA: TGTGCCAGCAGTTACTCGAAGACTAGCGGGGGGCCCAGAACAGATACGCAGTATTTT. It yields the protein CASSYSKTSGGPRTDTQYF.

CDR3 sequence reads: CASSQAGSEYNEQFF. In nucleotides, the CDR3 is TGTGCCAGCAGCCAAGCGGGGAGTGAATACAATGAGCAGTTCTTC. The rearrangement links TRBV3-1 (or the pseudogene TRBV3-2) to TRBJ2-1, with D possibly matching TRBD2 (5 bases). Trimming took off 1 base at V and 4 bases at J, with 11 bases between the two ends. CDR1 is LGHDT and CDR2 is YNNKEL in the germline V gene (reference sequence). The CDR3 runs 15 residues.

The rearrangement joins TRBV4-1 to TRBJ2-7, with D possibly matching TRBD1 (6 bases). V lost 1 base and J 3 bases, leaving 13 bases between the germline ends. The CDR3 is made up of 15 amino acids. The germline V gene encodes CDR1 MGHRA and CDR2 YSYEKL. The CDR3 nucleotides read TGCGCCAGCAGCCAAGCTAACAGGGAACACTACGAGCAGTACTTC. This codes for CASSQANREHYEQYF.

The chain joins TRBV7-9 to TRBJ2-2; 8 bases agree with TRBD2. The CDR3 has 15 residues. Germline lookup yields CDR1 SEHNR and CDR2 FQNEAQ (reference sequence). The V segment lost 8 bases and the J segment 2 bases; nucleotides outside the gene matches: 7. CDR3 in amino acids: CASPDGTRNTGELFF. The DNA for the CDR3 is TGTGCCAGCCCCGACGGGACTAGAAACACCGGGGAGCTGTTTTTT.

The gene calls are TRBV7-9 and TRBJ1-2; 11 positions match TRBD1. With 3 bases clipped from V and 5 bases from J, the junction kept 2 bases outside the gene matches. Germline CDR1 SEHNR, CDR2 FQNEAQ (reference sequence). CDR3 length equals 14 residues. The CDR3 spells CASSFGTGGYGYTF. CDR3 DNA sequence: TGTGCCAGCAGCTTTGGGACAGGGGGATATGGCTACACCTTC.

This chain uses TRBV14 with TRBJ2-1, with D possibly TRBD1 on 6 matching bases. With 3 bases removed from V and 6 bases from J, the gap between germline ends came to 9 bases. The CDR3 runs to 13 residues. Germline CDR1 reads SGHDN; CDR2 reads FVKESK. The CDR3 DNA sequence: TGTGCCAGCAGCCAGATAGGGGGCAATGAGCAGTTCTTC. It encodes CASSQIGGNEQFF.

The V and J genes are TRBV7-2 and TRBJ2-3; D unresolved. The CDR3 contains 12 residues. CDR1 SGHTA and CDR2 FQGNSA come from the germline V gene. Trimming stripped 3 bases from V and 6 bases from J, with 7 bases between. The CDR3 bases are TGTGCCAGCAGCTTCTCTAGGGATACGCAGTATTTT. Translation: CASSFSRDTQYF.

There are a few counts of this clone. The chain recombines TRBV18 with TRBJ1-3, with 7 bases that match TRBD1. Germline V gives CDR1 KGHSH, CDR2 LQKENI. The ends lost 2 bases at V and 2 bases at J; junction bases unmatched: 3. The CDR3 length is 15 residues. The CDR3 sequence is CASSPGTAAGNTIYF. DNA for the CDR3: TGTGCCAGCTCACCAGGGACAGCGGCTGGAAACACCATATATTTT.

The chain links TRBV28 to TRBJ1-5; D unclear. The CDR3 is 15 amino acids. V lost 3 bases and J 4 bases, leaving 13 bases between the germline ends. From germline, CDR1 is MDHEN and CDR2 SYDVKM. The CDR3 protein is CASSFVLIVNQPQHF. The CDR3 nucleotides read TGTGCCAGCAGTTTTGTACTGATAGTAAATCAGCCCCAGCATTTT.

The V call is TRBV19, the J call TRBJ2-5; D unclear. The CDR3 is 14 residues long. Germline assignment: CDR1 LNHDA and CDR2 SQIVND (reference sequence). V lost 5 bases and J 1 base, leaving 11 bases between the germline ends. The CDR3 region has the DNA TGTGCCAGTAGTCAAAACTACCCCCAAGAGACCCAGTACTTC. The encoded protein is CASSQNYPQETQYF.

In this sample, this clone turned up once. V gene TRBV2 combines with J gene TRBJ1-6; D not resolved. Germline V CDR1 and CDR2: SNHLY, FYNNEI. The ends were cut back, 6 bases at V and 9 bases at J, with 21 bases in the middle. This CDR3 spans 16 amino acids. CDR3: CASSSTTGKMGSPLHF. The DNA for the CDR3 is TGTGCCAGCAGCTCGACTACCGGGAAGATGGGTTCACCCCTCCACTTT.

Details on this clone: The same CDR3 is also encoded by other DNA sequences in this sample. The rearrangement uses TRBV2 and TRBJ1-1, with 8 bases matching TRBD1. The V gene's germline CDR1 is SNHLY and CDR2 FYNNEI. Germline trimming cut 6 bases from V and 1 base from J; bases unmatched to any gene: 4. The CDR3 is made up of 14 amino acids. The CDR3 loop is CASRPQGGNTEAFF. CDR3 coding DNA: TGTGCCAGCAGGCCACAGGGGGGGAACACTGAAGCTTTCTTT.

The genes are TRBV30 and TRBJ1-5, with D tentatively TRBD1 (5 bases). Germline CDR1 is GTSNPN and CDR2 is SVGIG (reference sequence). V shed 2 bases and J shed 4 bases, with 12 bases lying between them. This CDR3 has 14 residues. The CDR3 loop is CAWSIGSGNQPQHF. CDR3 nucleotide sequence: TGTGCCTGGAGTATTGGCTCAGGGAATCAGCCCCAGCATTTT.

The V gene is TRBV5-1, the J gene TRBJ1-2; the match to TRBD1 covers 8 bases. CDR1 SGHRS and CDR2 YFSETQ come from the germline V gene. The CDR3 is made up of 13 amino acids. Trimming cost V 1 base and J 8 bases; bases outside gene matches: 4. Here the CDR3 DNA reads TGCGCCAGCAGCTTGTTGACAGGGGAGGGCTACACCTTC. It encodes CASSLLTGEGYTF.

The chain couples TRBV6-5 to TRBJ2-7; TRBD2 matches at 8 bases. Germline values: CDR1 MNHEY, CDR2 SVGAGI. Trimming removed 4 bases from V and 1 base from J; junction bases left unmatched: 6. The length of the CDR3 is 15 residues. The CDR3 sequence: CASSSAASGSYEQYF. The CDR3 DNA follows: TGTGCCAGCAGTTCTGCCGCTAGCGGGTCCTACGAGCAGTACTTC.

This clone has only a few counts. This chain links TRBV5-6 with TRBJ2-2; unclear D gene. The germline V and J ends were trimmed by 2 bases and 1 base, with 6 bases remaining between them. The germline V gene has CDR1 SGHDT and CDR2 YYEEEE. The CDR3 has 14 residues. CDR3 region: CASSLVRNTGELFF. The CDR3 nucleotides read TGTGCCAGCAGCTTAGTCAGGAACACCGGGGAGCTGTTTTTT.

The chain joins TRBV19 to TRBJ1-1; 9 bases agree with TRBD1. Trimming took 10 bases from V and 5 from J; bases not matched to a gene: 8. The CDR3 is 13 amino acids. The V gene's germline CDR1 is LNHDA and CDR2 SQIVND (reference sequence). CDR3 in amino acids: CATAGTGRTEAFF. Written as DNA, the CDR3 is TGTGCCACCGCTGGGACAGGGAGGACTGAAGCTTTCTTT.

This clone was seen only once. The chain recombines TRBV10-1 with TRBJ2-3; 11 bases map to TRBD1. The J segment lost 5 bases and the V segment lost 8 bases, leaving 9 bases of the junction unmatched. The germline CDR1 and CDR2 sequences are WNHNN and SYGVQD (reference sequence). The CDR3 spans 15 residues. For the CDR3, the DNA is TGCGCCAGCTCAAACGGACAGGGGGCCCAAGATACGCAGTATTTT. This gives the protein CASSNGQGAQDTQYF.

The chain combines TRBV29-1 with TRBJ2-1; D unresolved. Trimming took off 3 bases at V and 4 bases at J, with 10 bases between the two ends. The CDR3 runs to 13 residues. Germline V lookup: CDR1 SQVTM, CDR2 ANQGSEA. The CDR3: CSVDRRSYNEQFF. In DNA, the CDR3 is TGCAGCGTTGATAGGCGGTCGTACAATGAGCAGTTCTTC.

The chain's CDR3 is CASGWRAHEKLFF. In DNA, the CDR3 is TGTGCCAGCGGATGGAGGGCTCACGAAAAACTGTTTTTT. This chain uses TRBV28 with TRBJ1-4; no clear D gene. CDR1 and CDR2 from the germline V gene are MDHEN and SYDVKM. This CDR3 is built from 13 residues. Trimming removed 8 bases from V and 8 bases from J, with 15 bases in between.

This sequence joins TRBV2 and TRBJ2-3; D is unresolved. Trimming pared 7 bases from V and 2 bases from J, leaving 10 bases between. This CDR3 region has 13 residues. CDR1 is SNHLY, CDR2 FYNNEI, per germline. CDR3 region: CASKPATTDTQYF. The CDR3 region has the DNA TGTGCCAGCAAGCCAGCGACCACAGATACGCAGTATTTT.